The present T cell receptor (beta chain) was sequenced within a study of cytomegalovirus exposure and HLA in healthy donors. The CDR3 sequence is 15 residues long. Looked up from germline, CDR1 is GTSNPN and CDR2 is SVGIG (reference sequence). V shed 3 bases, J shed 2 bases, and the junction held 2 bases outside the gene matches. General study findings and limits: By a later analysis, the bulk of CMV-associated TCR beta chains appeared HLA-restricted.

Note on this clone: Its specificity is not known.

The primer mix had 60 Vbeta and 13 Jbeta primers. Methods used by the authors: In a later analysis, some 10 million of approximately 81 million unique beta chains occurred in at least two donors. Profiled with immunoSEQ multiplex PCR; TCRdb holds only in-frame clones, not every one. The V and J calls and clone size were taken over from that table, and D and trimming were inferred from the DNA. Found here are more than 150,000 clones, 60% to 85% of them singletons; the top ten hold 2.5% to 4%. The chain recombines TRBV30 with TRBJ2-7; 15 bases are shared with TRBD2. The sample was PBMCs. The source of this sequence is a woman aged 45-65 years in good health and CMV-seropositive. This chain's CDR3 is CAWRGLAGGTYEQYF. CDR3 DNA sequence: TGTGCCTGGAGGGGACTAGCGGGAGGCACCTACGAGCAGTACTTC.